This T cell receptor (beta chain) was identified in a study of blood T cell repertoires in COVID-19. V lost 0 bases to trimming and J lost 5 bases; unmatched junction nucleotides: 6. In germline, CDR1 is SGHTA, CDR2 FQGNSA. The CDR3 length is 15 residues. Produced via immunoSEQ multiplex PCR; TCRdb's table is partial and in-frame only. The repertoire holds around 20,000 clones, with approximately 90% as singletons. V gene TRBV7-2 combines with J gene TRBJ1-1; 7 bases fit TRBD1. The TCR comes from a man aged 35-49 years with active COVID-19. The sequenced sample was peripheral blood. The CDR3 nucleotides are TGTGCCAGCAGCTTAGCGCGGCCAGGGGGGACTGAAGCTTTCTTT. Amino acids: CASSLARPGGTEAFF.